This T cell receptor (beta chain) stems from a study of blood T cell repertoires in COVID-19. Study information: Specimens from acute and convalescent COVID-19 originated in the United States, Italy and Spain. T cells, B-cell-depleted T cells, or PBMCs provided the cDNA or gDNA that served as material.

In the source study's methods: Amplifying reference gene primers gave estimates of nucleated cell counts. The repertoire was sequenced with immunoSEQ multiplex PCR; TCRdb's copy has only in-frame clones and lacks some. Clone size and V and J calls were adopted from that table, with D and trimming inferred from the DNA. The profile shows roughly 22,000 clones, 82% of them singletons. CDR1 is MNHEY and CDR2 is SMNVEV in the germline V gene (reference sequence). CDR3 size: 14 residues. V trimming: 5 bases; J trimming: 4 bases; junction bases outside the gene matches: 5. The J gene is TRBJ1-2, the V gene TRBV27; 9 positions match TRBD1. Sequencing was carried out using peripheral blood. The receptor was derived from a human donor in a cohort sampled during active COVID-19. Here the CDR3 DNA reads TGTGCCAGCAGTGAGGGACAGGGAAGCTATGGCTACACCTTC. This codes for CASSEGQGSYGYTF.